Below are 30 T cell receptor beta chains sequenced from a single sample in a study of T cell responses to AZD1222 COVID-19 vaccine. The table came from immunoSEQ multiplex PCR; TCRdb's copy has only in-frame clones and leaves some out. Of about 180,000 clones in the sample, about 86% were seen once. The sample in question was peripheral blood, obtained on day 0 of AZD1222 vaccination. Receptors originate from an adult in good health.

The chain joins TRBV19 to TRBJ1-5; 10 bases are shared with TRBD1. V was pared by 5 bases and J by 4 bases, with 5 bases of the junction left unmatched. The CDR3 contains 15 residues. Germline CDR1 reads LNHDA; CDR2 reads SQIVND (reference sequence). CDR3 nucleotide sequence: TGTGCCAGTAGTTTCGGGACAGGGGCGAATCAGCCCCAGCATTTT. This encodes CASSFGTGANQPQHF.

The chain couples TRBV6-2 or TRBV6-3 to TRBJ1-1; D gene uncertain. Trimming removed 6 bases from V and 4 bases from J, with 15 bases in between. CDR1 and CDR2 from the germline V gene are MNHEY and SVGEGT. The CDR3 contains 14 residues. The CDR3 nucleotides read TGTGCCAGCAGCCTCCAAGGCAGAACCACTGAAGCTTTCTTT. Protein: CASSLQGRTTEAFF.

The chain combines TRBV19 with TRBJ2-3, with TRBD2 identical over 15 bases. CDR3 length: 16 amino acids. Germline V gene lookup returns CDR1 LNHDA and CDR2 SQIVND (reference sequence). Unmatched junction bases numbered 2, after V lost 3 bases and J lost 4 bases. The CDR3 nucleotides read TGTGCCAGTAGTATTAGGACTAGCGGGGGGGCAGATACGCAGTATTTT. It translates to CASSIRTSGGADTQYF. Full variable domain (missing parts from reference TRBV19 and TRBJ2-3): DGGITQSPKYLFRKEGQNVTLSCEQNLNHDAMYWYRQDPGQGLRLIYYSQIVNDFQKGDIAEGYSVSREKKESFPLTVTSAQKNPTAFYLCASSIRTSGGADTQYFGPGTRLTVL.

This clone was detected a few times. J is TRBJ1-1 and V is TRBV5-5; no firm D call. The CDR3 is made up of 15 amino acids. Deletions cut 4 bases from V and 1 base from J, with 14 bases between. The V gene's germline CDR1 is SGHKS and CDR2 YYEKEE (reference sequence). The CDR3 bases are TGTGCCAGCAGCCGGGATGGACGGACGAACACTGAAGCTTTCTTT. It translates to CASSRDGRTNTEAFF. Drawing the rest from reference TRBV5-5 and TRBJ1-1, the complete variable domain is DAGVTQSPTHLIKTRGQQVTLRCSPISGHKSVSWYQQVLGQGPQFIFQYYEKEERGRGNFPDRFSARQFPNYSSELNVNALLLGDSALYLCASSRDGRTNTEAFFGQGTRLTVV.

V and J are TRBV2 and TRBJ2-1, with D unresolved. This CDR3 region has 13 residues. Deletions cut 3 bases from V and 2 bases from J, with 5 bases between. Germline loops: CDR1 SNHLY, CDR2 FYNNEI. CDR3 nucleotide sequence: TGTGCCAGCAGTGAGGGGACCTACAATGAGCAGTTCTTC. Residues: CASSEGTYNEQFF.

The rearrangement links TRBV3-1 (or the pseudogene TRBV3-2) to TRBJ1-5; maybe TRBD1 (5 bases). This CDR3 has 17 residues. Trimming shortened V by 5 bases and J by 4 bases, and 21 bases separated the two germline ends. Germline loops: CDR1 LGHDT, CDR2 YNNKEL (reference sequence). CDR3 coding DNA: TGTGCCAGCAGCTTTTGGACCCCCGGGGGGTTGAATCAGCCCCAGCATTTT. It translates to CASSFWTPGGLNQPQHF.

The V call is TRBV11-2, the J call TRBJ2-7; TRBD2 matches at 10 bases. V trimming: 6 bases; J trimming: 4 bases; junction bases outside the gene matches: 6. Germline V gene sequence: CDR1 SGHAT, CDR2 FQNNGV. The CDR3 spans 14 residues. As DNA, the CDR3 is TGTGCCAGCAGTATGGGACTAGCGAAATACGAGCAGTACTTC. It encodes CASSMGLAKYEQYF.

This sequence joins TRBV5-5 and TRBJ2-7; 8 bases match TRBD1. The V gene end was trimmed by 5 bases and the J gene end by 2 bases; junction bases not matched to a gene: 6. Germline-derived CDR1 and CDR2 are SGHKS and YYEKEE (reference sequence). The CDR3 runs 14 residues. CDR3 nucleotide sequence: TGTGCCAGCAGAACACAGGGGGGTCCCTACGAGCAGTACTTC. It is translated as CASRTQGGPYEQYF.

This clone occurred once. The J gene is TRBJ2-6, the V gene TRBV6-5; D possibly corresponds to TRBD1 (5 bases). The CDR3 covers 15 residues. V was pared by 5 bases and J by 3 bases, with 11 bases between. CDR1 and CDR2 (germline): MNHEY, SVGAGI. The CDR3 DNA reads TGTGCCAGCAGTCTTCAGGGTGGTGGGGCCAACGTCCTGACTTTC. This sequence encodes CASSLQGGGANVLTF.

This chain uses TRBV11-3 with TRBJ2-5; 8 nucleotides match TRBD2. The trim removed 5 bases at V and 4 bases at J, leaving 9 bases unmatched. CDR1 and CDR2 from the germline V gene are SGHNT and YENEEA. The CDR3 has 15 residues. In nucleotides, the CDR3 is TGTGCCAGCAGCGCGGGACTAGGAGGGGGAGAGACCCAGTACTTC. Encoded protein: CASSAGLGGGETQYF.

J is TRBJ1-1 and V is TRBV5-1; possibly TRBD1 for D (5 bases). The germline V gene encodes CDR1 SGHRS and CDR2 YFSETQ. Trimming stripped 0 bases from V and 12 bases from J, with 18 bases between. This CDR3 has 14 amino acids. The CDR3 spells CASSLDGAGKGTFF. CDR3 nucleotide sequence: TGCGCCAGCAGCTTGGACGGGGCAGGGAAGGGGACTTTCTTT.

V is TRBV7-9 and J is TRBJ2-7; TRBD1 matches at 9 bases. From germline, CDR1 is SEHNR and CDR2 FQNEAQ (reference sequence). The trim removed 5 bases at V and 6 bases at J, leaving 11 bases unmatched. The CDR3 runs to 15 residues. In DNA form, the CDR3 reads TGTGCCAGCAGCCGCGCCAGGACAGGGGAGGTCGAGCAGTACTTC. Translated: CASSRARTGEVEQYF.

J is TRBJ1-6 and V is TRBV5-4; maybe TRBD1 (6 bases). Between the trimmed V and J ends, which lost 0 bases and 8 bases, there was a span of 12 bases. The CDR3 has 15 residues. Germline V gives CDR1 SGHNT, CDR2 YYREEE (reference sequence). The CDR3, as DNA: TGTGCCAGCAGCTTGGGGGCAGGGGCGGATTCACCCCTCCACTTT. The encoded protein is CASSLGAGADSPLHF.

V gene TRBV6-2 or TRBV6-3 combines with J gene TRBJ1-5; D gene ambiguous. Trimming removed 0 bases at V and 9 bases at J, with 18 bases between. This CDR3 spans 16 amino acids. From germline, CDR1 is MNHEY and CDR2 SVGEGT. CDR3 coding DNA: TGTGCCAGCAGTTACTCGCCGGAGAGCCCGTGGGTGCCCCAGCATTTT. Translated, it gives CASSYSPESPWVPQHF.

This sequence joins TRBV7-9 and TRBJ2-1; 9 bases are a match to TRBD1. This CDR3 region has 12 residues. V lost 5 bases to trimming and J lost 7 bases; unmatched junction nucleotides: 0. Looked up from germline, CDR1 is SEHNR and CDR2 is FQNEAQ (reference sequence). This chain's CDR3 is CASSGQGNEQFF. For the CDR3, the DNA is TGTGCCAGCAGCGGACAGGGGAATGAGCAGTTCTTC.

The rearrangement joins TRBV7-8 to TRBJ1-1, with a possible D match to TRBD1 (5 bases). The CDR3 is made up of 14 amino acids. V was shortened by 1 base and J by 5 bases, with 11 bases between the two germline ends. Germline CDR1 and CDR2: SGHVS and FQNEAQ. DNA of the CDR3: TGTGCCAGCAGCTTAGGGGGGGGTTTAACTGAAGCTTTCTTT. Translated: CASSLGGGLTEAFF.

The chain uses TRBV3-1 (or the pseudogene TRBV3-2) and TRBJ2-3; D unresolved. V lost 6 bases and J lost 4, with 11 bases in between. CDR1 is LGHDT, CDR2 YNNKEL, per germline (reference sequence). The CDR3 totals 13 residues. The CDR3 reads CASRPTQSDTQYF. The CDR3 DNA reads as TGTGCCAGCAGGCCGACCCAATCAGATACGCAGTATTTT.

Written as DNA, the CDR3 is TGTGCCAGCATGGAAGGGCCAGAGACCCAGTACTTC. Its protein product is CASMEGPETQYF. The genes are TRBV2 and TRBJ2-5; D is unresolved. This CDR3 is 12 amino acids long. Germline-derived CDR1 and CDR2 are SNHLY and FYNNEI. Trimming left V 7 bases short and J 4 bases short, with 10 bases between. Supplemented by reference TRBV2 and TRBJ2-5, the full variable domain reads EPEVTQTPSHQVTQMGQEVILRCVPISNHLYFYWYRQILGQKVEFLVSFYNNEISEKSEIFDDQFSVERPDGSNFTLKIRSTKLEDSAMYFCASMEGPETQYFGPGTRLLVL.

This chain connects TRBV5-1 to TRBJ1-5; D ambiguous. Trimming pared 4 bases from V and 7 bases from J, leaving 9 bases between. Germline V CDR1 and CDR2: SGHRS, YFSETQ. The CDR3 covers 12 residues. Written as DNA, the CDR3 is TGCGCCAGCAGCCCGGACGGACAGCCCCAGCATTTT. Translating it yields CASSPDGQPQHF.

This rearrangement joins TRBV7-2 to TRBJ2-2, with D perhaps being TRBD1 or TRBD2 (5 bases each). Trimming took off 1 base at V and 7 bases at J, with 16 bases between the two ends. The V gene's germline CDR1 is SGHTA and CDR2 FQGNSA. This CDR3 is built from 16 residues. This CDR3 is CASSLGVGAGGGELFF. In DNA, the CDR3 is TGTGCCAGCAGCTTAGGAGTCGGGGCGGGTGGCGGGGAGCTGTTTTTT. Full variable domain (remainder filled in from reference TRBV7-2 and TRBJ2-2): GAGVSQSPSNKVTEKGKDVELRCDPISGHTALYWYRQSLGQGLEFLIYFQGNSAPDKSGLPSDRFSAERTGGSVSTLTIQRTQQEDSAVYLCASSLGVGAGGGELFFGEGSRLTVL.

The V and J genes are TRBV28 and TRBJ2-2; 10 bases line up with TRBD1. The germline V gene encodes CDR1 MDHEN and CDR2 SYDVKM. The J segment lost 5 bases and the V segment lost 7 bases, leaving 4 bases of the junction unmatched. The CDR3 extends over 14 amino acids. The CDR3 coding sequence is TGTGCCAGCATCGACAGGGGGCGGACCGGGGAGCTGTTTTTT. This sequence encodes CASIDRGRTGELFF.

The chain recombines TRBV7-9 with TRBJ2-3; D unclear. The germline V and J ends were trimmed by 1 base and 2 bases, with 10 bases remaining between them. CDR3 length equals 15 residues. Germline CDR1 is SEHNR and CDR2 is FQNEAQ (reference sequence). CDR3 DNA: TGTGCCAGCAGCTTAGGCGACCGAGTCACAGATACGCAGTATTTT. Its protein product is CASSLGDRVTDTQYF.

The V and J genes are TRBV27 and TRBJ2-1, with a tentative D call TRBD2 (7 bases). The CDR3 spans 15 residues. Germline CDR1 is MNHEY and CDR2 is SMNVEV (reference sequence). Trimming left V 1 base short and J 9 bases short, with 16 bases between. CDR3 sequence: CASSLWGGAEFEQFF. For the CDR3, the DNA is TGTGCCAGCAGTTTATGGGGGGGGGCGGAGTTTGAGCAGTTCTTC.

V and J are TRBV7-3 and TRBJ2-3; tentative D call: TRBD2 (5 bases). Germline V gene lookup returns CDR1 SGHTA and CDR2 FQGTGA. The V gene lost 2 bases and the J gene lost 2 bases, with 8 bases spanning the gap. The CDR3 is made up of 14 amino acids. This CDR3 reads CASSLSAATDTQYF. The CDR3 DNA follows: TGTGCCAGCAGCTTATCAGCGGCCACAGATACGCAGTATTTT.

This chain connects TRBV7-2 to TRBJ2-1; 12 positions match TRBD2. The CDR3 length is 18 residues. V dropped 5 bases and J dropped 4; count of bases not matched to a gene: 12. The germline CDR1 and CDR2 sequences are SGHTA and FQGNSA. The CDR3, as DNA: TGTGCCAGCAGCCCCCGACTAGCGGGGGCCCCTCCGTACAATGAGCAGTTCTTC. This encodes CASSPRLAGAPPYNEQFF.

A few counts support this clone. The chain links TRBV2 to TRBJ2-7; D is unclear. This CDR3 has 12 residues. Between the trimmed V and J ends, which lost 1 base and 4 bases, there was a span of 5 bases. Germline CDR1 reads SNHLY; CDR2 reads FYNNEI. The CDR3 loop reads CASSEEEYEQYF. Here the CDR3 DNA reads TGTGCCAGCAGTGAAGAGGAGTACGAGCAGTACTTC. Complete variable domain (other parts from reference TRBV2 and TRBJ2-7): EPEVTQTPSHQVTQMGQEVILRCVPISNHLYFYWYRQILGQKVEFLVSFYNNEISEKSEIFDDQFSVERPDGSNFTLKIRSTKLEDSAMYFCASSEEEYEQYFGPGTRLTVT.

Regarding this clone: The sample carries other DNA sequences with the same CDR3. In nucleotides, the CDR3 is TGTGCCATCAGTGAGAGTCCAGGGGTTAACTATGGCTACACCTTC. Translating gives CAISESPGVNYGYTF. This chain uses TRBV10-3 with TRBJ1-2; possibly TRBD1 for D (6 bases). Trimming cost V 2 bases and J 1 base, with 11 bases left between them. CDR1 and CDR2 (germline): ENHRY, SYGVKD. The CDR3 sequence is 15 residues long.

The chain links TRBV2 to TRBJ1-3; tentative D call: TRBD1 (6 bases). The CDR3 covers 15 residues. Per germline, CDR1 SNHLY and CDR2 FYNNEI. V lost 6 bases, J lost 3 bases, and 15 bases lay in between. CDR3 residues: CASSGRGLIGNTIYF. The DNA for the CDR3 is TGTGCCAGCAGCGGCCGGGGGCTAATTGGAAACACCATATATTTT.

This clone appeared once. The V call is TRBV7-3, the J call TRBJ2-1, with 7 bases aligning to TRBD2. The J segment lost 4 bases and the V segment lost 6 bases, leaving 12 bases of the junction unmatched. CDR3 size: 16 residues. The germline V gene encodes CDR1 SGHTA and CDR2 FQGTGA. The CDR3 sequence is CASSSRLAVGYNEQFF. The CDR3 coding sequence is TGTGCCAGCAGTTCTCGACTAGCCGTGGGATACAATGAGCAGTTCTTC.

This rearrangement joins TRBV7-8 to TRBJ1-1; weak D call: TRBD1 (6 bases). Trimming stripped 2 bases from V and 10 bases from J, with 23 bases between. Germline CDR1 reads SGHVS; CDR2 reads FQNEAQ. The CDR3 loop spans 16 amino acids. The DNA of the CDR3 is TGTGCCAGCAGCTTATTCAGTTGGGGGCCTGGGGACGGAGCTTTCTTT. Translating gives CASSLFSWGPGDGAFF.